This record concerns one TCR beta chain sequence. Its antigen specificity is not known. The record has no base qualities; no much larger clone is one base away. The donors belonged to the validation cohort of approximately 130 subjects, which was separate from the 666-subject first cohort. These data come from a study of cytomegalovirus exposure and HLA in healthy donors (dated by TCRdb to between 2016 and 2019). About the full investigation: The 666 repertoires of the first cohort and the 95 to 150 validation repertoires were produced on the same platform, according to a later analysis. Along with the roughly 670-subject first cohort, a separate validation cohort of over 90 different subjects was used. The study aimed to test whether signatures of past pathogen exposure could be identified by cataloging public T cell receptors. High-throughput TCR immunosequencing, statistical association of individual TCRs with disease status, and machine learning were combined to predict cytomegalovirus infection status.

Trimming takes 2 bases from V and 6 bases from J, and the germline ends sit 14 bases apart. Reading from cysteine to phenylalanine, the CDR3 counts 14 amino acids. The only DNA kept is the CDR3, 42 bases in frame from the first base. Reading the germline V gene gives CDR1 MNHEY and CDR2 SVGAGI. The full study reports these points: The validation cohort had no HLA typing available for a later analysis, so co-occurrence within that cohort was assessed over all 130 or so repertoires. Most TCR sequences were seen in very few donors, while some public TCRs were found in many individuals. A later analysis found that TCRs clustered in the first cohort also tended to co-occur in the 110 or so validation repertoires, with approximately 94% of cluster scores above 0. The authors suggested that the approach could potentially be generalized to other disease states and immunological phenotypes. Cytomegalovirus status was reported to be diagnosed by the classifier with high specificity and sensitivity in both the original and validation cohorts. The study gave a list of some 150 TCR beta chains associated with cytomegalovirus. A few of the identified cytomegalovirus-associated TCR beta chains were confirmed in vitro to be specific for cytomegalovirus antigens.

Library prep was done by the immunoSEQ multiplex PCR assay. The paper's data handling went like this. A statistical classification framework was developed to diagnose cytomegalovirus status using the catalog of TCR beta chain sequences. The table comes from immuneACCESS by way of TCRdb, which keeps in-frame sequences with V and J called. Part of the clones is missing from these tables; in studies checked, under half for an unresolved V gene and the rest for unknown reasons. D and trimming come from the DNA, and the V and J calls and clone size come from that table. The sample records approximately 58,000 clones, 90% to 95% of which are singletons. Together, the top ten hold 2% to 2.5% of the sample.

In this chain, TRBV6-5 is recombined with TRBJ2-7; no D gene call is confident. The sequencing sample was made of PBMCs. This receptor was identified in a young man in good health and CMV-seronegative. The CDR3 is CASSYEASGGEQYF. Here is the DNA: TGTGCCAGCAGTTACGAGGCGTCTGGCGGCGAGCAGTACTTC.